The clone carrying this T cell receptor (beta chain) was seen only a few times. What it binds is unknown. The CDR3 consists of 18 residues. Germline CDR1 is SGHNT and CDR2 is YENEEA. Trimming took off 5 bases at V and 4 bases at J, with 23 bases between the two ends. The data were produced by immunoSEQ multiplex PCR, yet TCRdb's version contains in-frame clones alone and is incomplete. This table holds about a thousand clones, around 34% found once. The sample comes from a study of T cells in localized non-small cell lung cancer. Findings and caveats of the study: Patients showing higher blood T cell density tended to see longer overall survival. Without multi-region sequencing, intratumor heterogeneity could not be excluded. Within adjacent lung there appeared a median around 55 of the top 100 tumor clones. Clonality peaked in uninvolved adjacent lung rather than tumor.

Sequenced material: normal lung tissue next to the tumor, taken before any cancer treatment. This rearrangement joins TRBV11-3 to TRBJ2-2; D is possibly TRBD2 (5 bases). The source is a female donor at least 60 years old with stage III squamous cell lung carcinoma. In DNA, the CDR3 is TGTGCCAGCAGCCATCTCCAAGGAGCTAGCTTAATCACCGGGGAGCTGTTTTTT. Translating gives CASSHLQGASLITGELFF.